Listed here are 14 T cell receptor beta chains from one sample, sequenced in a study of blood T cell repertoires in COVID-19. Generated by immunoSEQ multiplex PCR, the TCRdb table keeps only in-frame clones and is missing some. This table has approximately 320,000 clones, more than 75% appearing once. Material: PBMCs or T cells enriched from blood (not recorded which). Receptors originate from a man aged 55 to 70 who had recovered from COVID-19.

This chain links TRBV6-1 with TRBJ2-7; 7 bases align to TRBD2. The ends lost 4 bases at V and 4 bases at J; junction bases unmatched: 13. The CDR3 sequence is 16 residues long. Germline V lookup: CDR1 MNHNS, CDR2 SASEGT. CDR3 bases: TGTGCCAGCAGTGGTTTTGGAGGACTAGAGTTATACGAGCAGTACTTC. This gives the protein CASSGFGGLELYEQYF.

The CDR3 sequence is CATSRTSGTPEDTQYF. CDR3 DNA: TGTGCCACCAGCCGGACTAGCGGGACGCCCGAAGATACGCAGTATTTT. V gene TRBV15 combines with J gene TRBJ2-3, with 12 positions matching TRBD2. Germline V gene sequence: CDR1 LNHNV, CDR2 YYDKDF (reference sequence). This CDR3 has 16 residues. V gave up 5 bases and J gave up 5 bases; unmatched junction bases: 8.

The sample holds a few counts of this clone. J is TRBJ1-4 and V is TRBV30, with a tentative D call TRBD1 (6 bases). The germline CDR1 and CDR2 sequences are GTSNPN and SVGIG (reference sequence). The V and J ends lost 2 bases and 2 bases respectively, with 15 bases between them. The CDR3 has 16 amino acids. CDR3 coding DNA: TGTGCCTGGAGTCTGGGGATGGGGGCGACTAATGAAAAACTGTTTTTT. Amino acid sequence: CAWSLGMGATNEKLFF.

This rearrangement joins TRBV24-1 to TRBJ1-1; D might be TRBD1 (5 bases). Between the trimmed V and J ends, which lost 8 bases and 4 bases, there was a span of 10 bases. Germline loops: CDR1 KGHDR, CDR2 SFDVKD. The CDR3 extends over 12 amino acids. CDR3 sequence: CATTGRGTEAFF. Here the CDR3 DNA reads TGTGCCACCACAGGGAGGGGCACTGAAGCTTTCTTT.

The chain links TRBV19 to TRBJ1-5; no definite D call. The CDR3 runs to 15 residues. CDR1 is LNHDA, CDR2 SQIVND, per germline (reference sequence). Deletions cut 6 bases from V and 2 bases from J, with 14 bases between. The DNA for the CDR3 is TGTGCCAGTAGCCTAGTTGGCGCCGGCAATCAGCCCCAGCATTTT. Translating gives CASSLVGAGNQPQHF. Full variable domain (remainder filled in from reference TRBV19 and TRBJ1-5): DGGITQSPKYLFRKEGQNVTLSCEQNLNHDAMYWYRQDPGQGLRLIYYSQIVNDFQKGDIAEGYSVSREKKESFPLTVTSAQKNPTAFYLCASSLVGAGNQPQHFGDGTRLSIL.

The chain carries TRBV5-6 and TRBJ2-1, with D perhaps matching TRBD2 (5 bases). Germline CDR1 reads SGHDT; CDR2 reads YYEEEE. V was cut by 0 bases and J by 4 bases, with 17 bases left in between. The CDR3 covers 17 residues. For the CDR3, the DNA is TGTGCCAGCAGCTTGGGTCCGGCCCGTCGGGATTACAATGAGCAGTTCTTC. The encoded protein is CASSLGPARRDYNEQFF.

The gene calls are TRBV7-9 and TRBJ1-2, with D maybe TRBD1 (5 bases). V gave up 1 base and J gave up 1 base, with 13 bases separating them. The CDR3 is 16 amino acids. Germline V gene sequence: CDR1 SEHNR, CDR2 FQNEAQ (reference sequence). Written as DNA, the CDR3 is TGTGCCAGCAGCTTAGGCGCGACAGAAGTTAACTATGGCTACACCTTC. Translating it yields CASSLGATEVNYGYTF.

This clone was seen a handful of times. The genes are TRBV5-4 and TRBJ2-5, with 11 bases matching TRBD2. Germline-derived CDR1 and CDR2 are SGHNT and YYREEE (reference sequence). Unmatched junction bases numbered 8, after V lost 0 bases and J lost 4 bases. The CDR3 sequence is 17 residues long. In DNA, the CDR3 is TGTGCCAGCAGCTTGGCCGCTTTCGGGACTAGCGGAGAGACCCAGTACTTC. It yields the protein CASSLAAFGTSGETQYF.

V usage is TRBV4-2 and J usage is TRBJ1-4; weak D call: TRBD1 (5 bases). Trimming took off 0 bases at V and 2 bases at J, with 10 bases between the two ends. The CDR3 loop spans 16 amino acids. The germline V gene encodes CDR1 LGHNA and CDR2 YNFKEQ. CDR3 residues: CASSQDPGGTNEKLFF. For the CDR3, the DNA is TGTGCCAGCAGCCAAGATCCCGGGGGGACTAATGAAAAACTGTTTTTT.

The chain couples TRBV30 to TRBJ1-2, with 8 bases fitting TRBD1. Germline assignment: CDR1 GTSNPN and CDR2 SVGIG (reference sequence). This CDR3 is 14 amino acids long. The ends lost 1 base at V and 4 bases at J; junction bases unmatched: 5. The CDR3 spells CAWSASTGVYGYTF. CDR3 DNA sequence: TGTGCCTGGAGTGCATCGACAGGGGTCTATGGCTACACCTTC.

The V and J genes are TRBV5-1 and TRBJ1-2, with TRBD1 matching 8 bases. The CDR3 contains 14 residues. Germline CDR1 and CDR2: SGHRS and YFSETQ. V was pared by 3 bases and J by 7 bases, with 8 bases of the junction left unmatched. The chain's CDR3 is CASSSGQVEGGYTF. DNA of the CDR3: TGCGCCAGCAGCTCGGGACAGGTTGAAGGTGGCTACACCTTC.

This chain links TRBV4-3 with TRBJ1-2; no clear D gene. Looked up from germline, CDR1 is LGHNA and CDR2 is YSLEER. The CDR3 totals 14 residues. Trimming stripped 0 bases from V and 2 bases from J, with 7 bases between. CDR3 residues: CASSQEKRNYGYTF. The DNA of the CDR3 is TGCGCCAGCAGCCAAGAAAAACGGAACTATGGCTACACCTTC.

V gene TRBV2 combines with J gene TRBJ1-6, with TRBD1 identical over 9 bases. From germline, CDR1 is SNHLY and CDR2 FYNNEI. The CDR3 sequence is 14 residues long. With 6 bases clipped from V and 10 bases from J, the junction kept 7 bases outside the gene matches. CDR3 sequence: CASRSTGGGSPLHF. In DNA form, the CDR3 reads TGTGCCAGCAGGTCGACAGGGGGAGGGTCACCCCTCCACTTT.

The rearrangement uses TRBV30 and TRBJ2-1; 7 nucleotides agree with TRBD2. Germline loops: CDR1 GTSNPN, CDR2 SVGIG (reference sequence). The CDR3 spans 13 residues. V was pared by 8 bases and J by 6 bases, with 10 bases of the junction left unmatched. CDR3 DNA sequence: TGTGCCCGCGGGTTAGCGGGCCTCAATGAGCAGTTCTTC. This sequence encodes CARGLAGLNEQFF.